The T cell receptor (beta chain) under discussion was sequenced for a study of beta chain features in type 1 diabetes (dated by TCRdb to about 2018). The study in broad terms: No differences in mean age, gender distribution, total cell number or subset yield were found between patients and healthy donors. A total of some 100,000,000 sorted cells were examined across all samples, and a strong correlation was observed between cell number per subset and RNA yield. Whereas all 30 or so donors provided naive and central memory subsets, regulatory and stem cell-like memory subsets were isolated from just 8 patients and about 8 healthy donors. The study compared the TCRB repertoires of sorted circulating CD4+ T cell subsets in recently diagnosed type 1 diabetes patients with those in matched healthy donors.

What the work shows at the level of the full study, not this receptor alone: Naive, central memory and regulatory TCRB repertoires appeared to be more similar among patients than among healthy donors. At VDJ recombination sites, patients with type 1 diabetes made fewer insertions and deleted more nucleotides, a pattern implying thymic rearrangement abnormalities. A moderate but significant shortening of TCRB CDR3 length was observed in type 1 diabetes patients in all four CD4+ subsets. HLA sub-analyses involved small numbers of individuals, so any influence of HLA type on TCRB rearrangement remained unresolved. Because cDNA rather than genomic DNA was sequenced, highly expressing activated cells could have been over-represented, although no difference in activation and CD3 levels was found between groups. Shorter templates might be favored by PCR, yet because patient and control samples were amplified and corrected together, any such skew would affect both groups equally.

Reading from cysteine to phenylalanine, the CDR3 counts 15 amino acids. The kept DNA is CDR3 alone, 45 bases in frame from the first base. The germline V gene (reference sequence) specifies MNHNY as CDR1 and SVGAGI as CDR2. Trimming at the junction amounts to 2 bases on V and 8 bases on J, and the germline ends lie 18 bases apart. From each donor, a single peripheral blood sample of around 0.12 L on average was drawn into heparinised tubes. Naive, central memory, regulatory and stem cell-like memory CD4+ T cells were sorted on a BD FACSAria II using a panel including CD45RO, CCR7, CD25, CD127, CD95 and CD27. Purity was above 95% for every sorted population. PBMCs were isolated immediately by Lymphoprep density gradient centrifugation and stained directly without culture. So that batch effects would be minimized, each experiment stained and sorted samples in pairs, pairing one healthy donor with one patient.

Comments on this clone: No antigen is known for it. No much larger clone is present one base from it, and per-base qualities are unavailable.

The entire isolated RNA was reverse transcribed using the High Capacity cDNA Reverse Transcription Kit, and thus expressed TCRB transcripts were sequenced. Naive, central memory and regulatory T cell samples underwent deep immunoSEQ sequencing, averaging around 3.7 million total reads per sample. Sorted cells were lysed in RLT buffer, and RNA was extracted using DNase-treated RNeasy Micro or Mini kits according to cell number. To prevent cross-contamination, every cell subset was processed on its own, while patient and healthy donor samples were processed together. Using the immunoSEQ multiplex PCR, TCRB sequences were amplified from cDNA into 87-bp fragments spanning the CDR3 region. Sequencing of the amplicons was performed on the Illumina HiSeq platform. In the original analysis: PCR bias was computationally corrected using synthetic template baselines, reads within Hamming distance 2 were collapsed, and singletons that could not be merged were discarded. By aligning reads against IMGT, V, D and J genes, CDR3 length, and insertions or deletions at six rearrangement sites were assigned. Clonotype counts were normalized to sorted cell number within each subset before computing true diversity and Gini coefficients with the tcR R package. The overlap coefficient, calculated on TCRB nucleotide sequences, was used to measure repertoire sharing. Out-of-frame TCRB sequences from naive cells were analyzed to stand in for the pre-selection repertoire. The table comes from immuneACCESS by way of TCRdb, which keeps in-frame sequences with V and J called. Part of the clones is missing from these tables; in studies checked, under half for an unresolved V gene and the rest for unknown reasons. From that table come the V and J calls and clone size; the DNA was used to work out D and trimming. This sample lists hundreds of thousands of clones; 10% to 15% were detected once. The ten largest clones capture approximately 0.022% of the sample.

The source is a man aged 18 to 35 with type 1 diabetes. The material sequenced was naive CD4+ T cells from blood. This sample's cell subset or site label indicates: true naive CD4+ T cells. The chain is made from TRBV6-6 and TRBJ1-2, with no confident D gene call. Read as DNA, the sequence is TGTGCCAGCAGTTACGAGGGCTCATCGGCGGGAGGCTACACCTTC. It translates as CASSYEGSSAGGYTF.